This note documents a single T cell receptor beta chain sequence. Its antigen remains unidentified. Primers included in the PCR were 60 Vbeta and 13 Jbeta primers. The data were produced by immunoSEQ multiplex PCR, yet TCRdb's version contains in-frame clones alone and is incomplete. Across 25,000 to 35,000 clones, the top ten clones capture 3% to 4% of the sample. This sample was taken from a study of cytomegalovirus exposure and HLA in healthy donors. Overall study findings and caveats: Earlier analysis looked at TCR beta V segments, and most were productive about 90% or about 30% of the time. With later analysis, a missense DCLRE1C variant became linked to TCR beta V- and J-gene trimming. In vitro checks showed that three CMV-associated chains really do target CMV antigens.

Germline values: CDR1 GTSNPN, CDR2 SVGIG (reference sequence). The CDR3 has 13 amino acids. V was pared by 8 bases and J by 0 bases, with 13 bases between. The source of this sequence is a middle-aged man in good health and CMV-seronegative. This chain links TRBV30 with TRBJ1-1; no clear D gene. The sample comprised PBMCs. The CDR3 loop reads CAHLPGLNTEAFF. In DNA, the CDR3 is TGTGCCCACTTGCCCGGGTTGAACACTGAAGCTTTCTTT.